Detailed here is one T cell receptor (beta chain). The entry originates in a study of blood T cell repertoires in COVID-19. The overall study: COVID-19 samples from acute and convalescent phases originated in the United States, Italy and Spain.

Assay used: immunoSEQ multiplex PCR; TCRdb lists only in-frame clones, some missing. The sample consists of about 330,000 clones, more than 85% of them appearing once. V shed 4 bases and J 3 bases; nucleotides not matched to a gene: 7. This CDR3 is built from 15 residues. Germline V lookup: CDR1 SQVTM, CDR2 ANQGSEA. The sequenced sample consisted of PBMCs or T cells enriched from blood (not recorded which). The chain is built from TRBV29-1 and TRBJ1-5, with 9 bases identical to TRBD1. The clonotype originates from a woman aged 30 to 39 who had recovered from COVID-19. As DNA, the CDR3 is TGCAGCGTTGGACGCCGGGACAGGGACAATCAGCCCCAGCATTTT. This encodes CSVGRRDRDNQPQHF.